This T cell receptor (beta chain) was obtained from a study of cytomegalovirus exposure and HLA in healthy donors. The trim removed 5 bases at V and 7 bases at J, leaving 5 bases unmatched. The CDR3 runs to 13 residues. From germline, CDR1 is SEHNR and CDR2 FQNEAQ (reference sequence). PCR amplification relied on 60 Vbeta primers (plus 13 Jbeta primers). Original handling: A follow-up analysis tallied 60 million to 85 million unique TCR beta chains, some 9.9 million shared. Here immunoSEQ multiplex PCR was the method, and the copy in TCRdb shows in-frame clones only, minus some. V, J and clone size reflect that table, while D and trimming were determined from the DNA. The table lists 90,000 or so clones, 65% to 80% of them singletons. This clone was observed a handful of times. Its antigen is still unknown. Study-level findings and limits: Data from an earlier analysis indicated that most TCR beta V segments were productive either about 90% or about 30% of the time. The authors later linked a missense DCLRE1C variant to TCR beta V- and J-gene trimming. Equally common other TCR beta chains were less clonally expanded than HLA-associated ones, a later analysis found.

This chain connects TRBV7-9 to TRBJ1-2; 9 nucleotides agree with TRBD1. The sequence was collected from a woman between 18 and 30 years old in good health and CMV-seropositive. Sequencing was carried out using PBMCs. This CDR3 is CASSPQGALGYTF. The CDR3 coding sequence is TGTGCCAGCAGCCCACAGGGGGCGCTTGGCTACACCTTC.